Following are 8 T cell receptor beta chains from one sample sequenced in a study of control samples from healthy donors and cancer patients. Libraries were prepared by immunoSEQ multiplex PCR; TCRdb keeps only in-frame clonotypes and omits some of them. The sample contains under 150,000 clones, 85% to 95% of which appear only once. The specimen was blood. The origin of the receptors is a man between 25 and 39 years old in good health.

This clone was seen just once. The chain has TRBV6-5 and TRBJ2-7; D uncertain. The CDR3 loop spans 11 amino acids. Trimming removed 4 bases from V and 3 bases from J, with 4 bases in between. Germline V lookup: CDR1 MNHEY, CDR2 SVGAGI. The CDR3 reads CASSSDYEQYF. CDR3 bases: TGTGCCAGCAGTTCAGACTACGAGCAGTACTTC.

This clone was detected once. The chain combines TRBV28 with TRBJ2-7; D unclear. V gave up 2 bases and J gave up 4 bases, with 9 bases separating them. The CDR3 runs to 13 residues. Germline V gene sequence: CDR1 MDHEN, CDR2 SYDVKM. The CDR3 DNA sequence: TGTGCCAGCAGTTTAGGCAGAAGGTACGAGCAGTACTTC. This sequence encodes CASSLGRRYEQYF.

This clone came up once. The CDR3 loop reads CSGIGGSTDTQYF. CDR3 bases: TGCAGCGGAATTGGCGGGAGCACAGATACGCAGTATTTT. The chain uses TRBV29-1 and TRBJ2-3; a weak D match, TRBD2 (5 bases). The CDR3 has 13 amino acids. CDR1 is SQVTM, CDR2 ANQGSEA, per germline. The germline V and J ends were trimmed by 7 bases and 0 bases, with 11 bases remaining between them.

This chain links TRBV7-2 with TRBJ2-5, with D maybe TRBD1 (5 bases). CDR1 is SGHTA and CDR2 is FQGNSA in the germline V gene. Trimming left V 1 base short and J 5 bases short, with 8 bases between. The CDR3 runs 13 residues. The CDR3 nucleotides are TGTGCCAGCAGCTTAGTAGGGGTGGAGACCCAGTACTTC. It is translated as CASSLVGVETQYF.

This chain uses TRBV14 with TRBJ2-1; D gene ambiguous. Trimming took 2 bases from V and 2 from J, leaving 4 bases between them. CDR3 length: 13 residues. Per germline, CDR1 SGHDN and CDR2 FVKESK. CDR3 in DNA: TGTGCCAGCAGCCAAACAGCCTACAATGAGCAGTTCTTC. Encoded protein: CASSQTAYNEQFF.

This sequence joins TRBV19 and TRBJ2-7, with 9 bases aligning to TRBD1. The CDR3 runs to 15 residues. V lost 5 bases and J lost 5; bases outside the gene matches: 10. Germline V CDR1 and CDR2: LNHDA, SQIVND (reference sequence). CDR3 residues: CASSWGTGKLNEQYF. For the CDR3, the DNA is TGTGCCAGTAGTTGGGGGACAGGGAAGCTAAACGAGCAGTACTTC.

The chain uses TRBV29-1 and TRBJ2-4; tentative D call: TRBD2 (6 bases). From germline, CDR1 is SQVTM and CDR2 ANQGSEA. The CDR3 is 12 residues long. V lost 4 bases, J lost 6 bases, and 10 bases lay in between. CDR3 bases: TGCAGCGTTGTGAACGGGAGAAACATTCAGTACTTC. Its protein product is CSVVNGRNIQYF. Complete variable domain (other parts from reference TRBV29-1 and TRBJ2-4): SAVISQKPSRDICQRGTSLTIQCQVDSQVTMMFWYRQQPGQSLTLIATANQGSEATYESGFVIDKFPISRPNLTFSTLTVSNMSPEDSSIYLCSVVNGRNIQYFGAGTRLSVL.

Details on this clone: This specimen includes other DNA sequences encoding the same CDR3. The chain is built from TRBV5-5 and TRBJ1-5; D is perhaps TRBD1 (5 bases). CDR3 length equals 13 residues. CDR1 SGHKS and CDR2 YYEKEE come from the germline V gene (reference sequence). Trimming shortened V by 0 bases and J by 5 bases, and 6 bases separated the two germline ends. In DNA form, the CDR3 reads TGTGCCAGCAGCTTGGGAGGGGATCAGCCCCAGCATTTT. Translating it yields CASSLGGDQPQHF.